The 25 T cell receptor beta chains below all came from one sample that was sequenced in a study of OX40 agonist ivuxolimab in advanced cancers. TCRdb's copy holds only in-frame clones and misses some; the assay was immunoSEQ multiplex PCR. The sample carries 30,000 to 35,000 clones, about 80% recorded once. The sequencing here drew on CD4+ or CD8+ T cells sorted from blood, taken in a trial of the OX40 agonist ivuxolimab. These receptors were obtained from an adult with an advanced solid tumor such as melanoma, head and neck, liver or kidney cancer.

The V and J genes are TRBV28 and TRBJ2-2; D is ambiguous. The germline V gene has CDR1 MDHEN and CDR2 SYDVKM. The ends were cut back, 7 bases at V and 4 bases at J, with 10 bases in the middle. The CDR3 extends over 13 amino acids. The CDR3 nucleotides read TGTGCCAGCATGTGGTTCGCCACCGGGGAGCTGTTTTTT. It is translated as CASMWFATGELFF.

This chain uses TRBV28 with TRBJ2-5; D gene unclear. Trimming shortened V by 2 bases and J by 5 bases, and 6 bases separated the two germline ends. Germline V CDR1 and CDR2: MDHEN, SYDVKM. The CDR3 spans 12 residues. Here the CDR3 DNA reads TGTGCCAGCAGTTTAGGTATGGAGACCCAGTACTTC. Translation gives CASSLGMETQYF. Full variable domain (missing parts from reference TRBV28 and TRBJ2-5): DVKVTQSSRYLVKRTGEKVFLECVQDMDHENMFWYRQDPGLGLRLIYFSYDVKMKEKGDIPEGYSVSREKKERFSLILESASTNQTSMYLCASSLGMETQYFGPGTRLLVL.

The J gene is TRBJ2-4, the V gene TRBV28; D perhaps matches TRBD2 (6 bases). Per the germline V gene, CDR1 is MDHEN and CDR2 is SYDVKM. V lost 5 bases and J lost 8, with 22 bases in between. The CDR3 length is 16 residues. The CDR3 nucleotides read TGTGCCAGCAGTCCCTTCGCCGGGGGAGTCTATGACATTCAGTACTTC. Translated: CASSPFAGGVYDIQYF.

This chain joins TRBV7-9 and TRBJ1-2, with D possibly being TRBD1 (6 bases). The germline V and J ends were trimmed by 7 bases and 1 base, with 10 bases remaining between them. Germline CDR1 reads SEHNR; CDR2 reads FQNEAQ (reference sequence). CDR3 length: 13 amino acids. The CDR3: CASMEQGNYGYTF. The CDR3 DNA sequence: TGTGCCAGCATGGAACAGGGTAACTATGGCTACACCTTC.

The chain uses TRBV28 and TRBJ1-6; D gene unclear. Trimming cost V 3 bases and J 7 bases, with 7 bases left between them. CDR3 length: 13 residues. Germline assignment: CDR1 MDHEN and CDR2 SYDVKM. The CDR3 protein is CASSLGRNSPLHF. The CDR3 region has the DNA TGTGCCAGCAGTTTGGGGAGAAATTCACCCCTCCACTTT.

J is TRBJ2-1 and V is TRBV5-4; D is unclear. The CDR3 covers 15 residues. V was trimmed by 0 bases and J by 7 bases, leaving 14 bases between them. Germline V gene lookup returns CDR1 SGHNT and CDR2 YYREEE (reference sequence). CDR3 loop: CASSLAQSLGNEQFF. The CDR3 bases are TGTGCCAGCAGCTTGGCTCAGAGTCTCGGTAATGAGCAGTTCTTC. Looking up the rest from reference TRBV5-4 and TRBJ2-1 gives the full variable domain: ETGVTQSPTHLIKTRGQQVTLRCSSQSGHNTVSWYQQALGQGPQFIFQYYREEENGRGNFPPRFSGLQFPNYSSELNVNALELDDSALYLCASSLAQSLGNEQFFGPGTRLTVL.

The genes are TRBV10-3 and TRBJ2-1; D unclear. Germline V gene sequence: CDR1 ENHRY, CDR2 SYGVKD. This CDR3 spans 11 amino acids. V was shortened by 6 bases and J by 12 bases, with 12 bases between the two germline ends. CDR3 loop: CAIRDLWGQFF. Here the CDR3 DNA reads TGTGCCATCAGGGACCTTTGGGGGCAGTTCTTC.

The genes are TRBV7-8 and TRBJ2-1, with 7 bases fitting TRBD1. V was pared by 4 bases and J by 0 bases, with 6 bases of the junction left unmatched. From germline, CDR1 is SGHVS and CDR2 FQNEAQ. The CDR3 is 16 amino acids. The CDR3 DNA follows: TGTGCCAGCAGCTCCGGGGACAGTCGCTCCTACAATGAGCAGTTCTTC. This translates into CASSSGDSRSYNEQFF.

The genes are TRBV27 and TRBJ2-7; the match to TRBD1 covers 10 bases. The CDR3 consists of 13 residues. V dropped 6 bases and J dropped 7; count of bases not matched to a gene: 6. Germline V lookup: CDR1 MNHEY, CDR2 SMNVEV (reference sequence). DNA for the CDR3: TGTGCCAGCAGGTTGACAGGGGGCGGGGAGCAGTACTTC. It codes for CASRLTGGGEQYF.

This clone is a singleton in its sample. V is TRBV19 and J is TRBJ2-4, with D maybe TRBD2 (5 bases). With 5 bases removed from V and 13 bases from J, the gap between germline ends came to 18 bases. This CDR3 is 13 amino acids long. CDR1 is LNHDA, CDR2 SQIVND, per germline (reference sequence). In DNA, the CDR3 is TGTGCCAGTAGTCCTCACGGCGCTACGGGGCAGTACTTC. As protein: CASSPHGATGQYF.

The chain combines TRBV29-1 with TRBJ1-3; D unclear. From germline, CDR1 is SQVTM and CDR2 ANQGSEA. V gave up 0 bases and J gave up 0 bases, with 6 bases separating them. This CDR3 spans 14 amino acids. The CDR3 protein is CSVEDPSSGNTIYF. The CDR3 nucleotides read TGCAGCGTTGAAGATCCCAGCTCTGGAAACACCATATATTTT.

This clone is termed medium-sized. The chain recombines TRBV4-2 with TRBJ1-5; D is perhaps TRBD1 (5 bases). V was clipped by 0 bases and J by 5 bases, with 14 bases between them. Germline-derived CDR1 and CDR2 are LGHNA and YNFKEQ. The CDR3 consists of 16 residues. For the CDR3, the DNA is TGTGCCAGCAGCCAAGAGAAGGGGCTCGTTCATCAGCCCCAGCATTTT. Translating gives CASSQEKGLVHQPQHF.

CDR3 region: CASSQDGAGSEQFF. For the CDR3, the DNA is TGCGCCAGCAGCCAAGATGGGGCGGGCAGTGAGCAGTTCTTC. V gene TRBV4-1 combines with J gene TRBJ2-1; D is perhaps TRBD1 or TRBD2 (5 bases each). The V gene's germline CDR1 is MGHRA and CDR2 YSYEKL. This CDR3 has 14 residues. V was clipped by 0 bases and J by 9 bases, with 12 bases between them.

The V call is TRBV7-2, the J call TRBJ2-6; D is unclear. Germline V gene sequence: CDR1 SGHTA, CDR2 FQGNSA. This CDR3 is built from 17 residues. V was trimmed by 5 bases and J by 5 bases, leaving 19 bases between them. The CDR3 nucleotides are TGTGCCAGCAGCATTGTGACACGACAAAGTCGGGCCAACGTCCTGACTTTC. This sequence encodes CASSIVTRQSRANVLTF.

This clone is a singleton in its sample. The chain recombines TRBV5-5 with TRBJ2-3; 7 nucleotides line up with TRBD1. CDR1 and CDR2 from the germline V gene are SGHKS and YYEKEE (reference sequence). The CDR3 has 15 amino acids. With 1 base clipped from V and 0 bases from J, the junction kept 2 bases outside the gene matches. The CDR3 reads CASSLMGQSTDTQYF. In DNA, the CDR3 is TGTGCCAGCAGCTTGATGGGACAGAGCACAGATACGCAGTATTTT.

The chain is built from TRBV6-6 and TRBJ2-3; 7 positions match TRBD1. In germline, CDR1 is MNHNY, CDR2 SVGAGI (reference sequence). The V gene end was trimmed by 1 base and the J gene end by 6 bases; junction bases not matched to a gene: 7. This CDR3 has 15 amino acids. The CDR3 coding sequence is TGTGCCAGCAGTTACTTCGGACAGGCCATGGATACGCAGTATTTT. Translated: CASSYFGQAMDTQYF.

The genes are TRBV19 and TRBJ2-3; perhaps TRBD1 as D (6 bases). Germline V gene lookup returns CDR1 LNHDA and CDR2 SQIVND (reference sequence). This CDR3 spans 15 amino acids. The V and J ends lost 3 bases and 0 bases respectively, with 10 bases between them. CDR3 nucleotides: TGTGCCAGTAGTATTGGAGACAGGAGCACAGATACGCAGTATTTT. Its translation: CASSIGDRSTDTQYF.

The genes are TRBV5-4 and TRBJ2-7, with unresolved D. Germline V CDR1 and CDR2: SGHNT, YYREEE (reference sequence). This CDR3 is built from 13 residues. Trimming took off 4 bases at V and 5 bases at J, with 13 bases between the two ends. CDR3 sequence: CASSPDGPHEQYF. CDR3 nucleotides: TGTGCCAGCAGCCCCGACGGGCCCCACGAGCAGTACTTC.

The chain is built from TRBV6-1 and TRBJ2-7; TRBD2 is a possible D gene (7 bases). The CDR3 has 17 amino acids. V was pared by 1 base and J by 6 bases, with 22 bases between. Per germline, CDR1 MNHNS and CDR2 SASEGT. The chain's CDR3 is CASSEVRGGASGSEQYF. CDR3 DNA: TGTGCCAGCAGTGAAGTCCGTGGGGGGGCGAGCGGCTCCGAGCAGTACTTC.

V is TRBV4-3 and J is TRBJ2-7; 8 nucleotides match TRBD1. Trimming cost V 0 bases and J 2 bases; bases outside gene matches: 12. Germline loops: CDR1 LGHNA, CDR2 YSLEER. CDR3 length: 18 amino acids. The CDR3 loop is CASSQDSATGDYPYEQYF. The CDR3, as DNA: TGCGCCAGCAGCCAAGATTCTGCGACAGGGGATTATCCCTACGAGCAGTACTTC.

This clone was observed a single time. This sequence joins TRBV9 and TRBJ1-2; tentatively, D is TRBD1 (5 bases). Germline values: CDR1 SGDLS, CDR2 YYNGEE. There are 13 residues in the CDR3. The V end was cut by 4 bases, the J end by 3 bases, with 10 bases between. CDR3 protein: CASSPPGDYGYTF. CDR3 bases: TGTGCCAGCAGCCCCCCGGGGGACTATGGCTACACCTTC.

The chain recombines TRBV9 with TRBJ2-3, with TRBD1 matching 9 bases. The V segment lost 4 bases and the J segment 0 bases; nucleotides outside the gene matches: 3. This CDR3 region has 15 residues. Germline CDR1 SGDLS, CDR2 YYNGEE. The CDR3 DNA reads TGTGCCAGCAGCCTCGGGACAGGGAGCACAGATACGCAGTATTTT. It yields the protein CASSLGTGSTDTQYF.

The chain couples TRBV27 to TRBJ2-1; 11 bases are a match to TRBD2. With V trimmed by 5 bases and J by 8 bases, 11 bases remained unmatched. Germline CDR1 and CDR2: MNHEY and SMNVEV (reference sequence). CDR3 length: 16 amino acids. In DNA, the CDR3 is TGTGCCAGCAGTCCCCTCCTTGGACTAGCGGGTGATGAGCAGTTCTTC. It codes for CASSPLLGLAGDEQFF.

The chain has TRBV27 and TRBJ1-6; weak D call: TRBD1 (5 bases). V was shortened by 2 bases and J by 0 bases, with 14 bases between the two germline ends. This CDR3 comprises 18 residues. The germline V gene encodes CDR1 MNHEY and CDR2 SMNVEV (reference sequence). The CDR3 loop is CASSLKGTLSSYNSPLHF. CDR3 sequence (DNA): TGTGCCAGCAGTTTAAAGGGGACTTTGAGCTCCTATAATTCACCCCTCCACTTT.

The V gene is TRBV29-1, the J gene TRBJ2-2; D assignment may be TRBD1 or TRBD2 (5 bases each). Trimming removed 5 bases at V and 5 bases at J, with 21 bases between. There are 16 residues in the CDR3. Germline V CDR1 and CDR2: SQVTM, ANQGSEA. As DNA, the CDR3 is TGCAGCGTTCAAGGGACCGACTCCCTTGGGACCGGGGAGCTGTTTTTT. It encodes CSVQGTDSLGTGELFF.